This TCR beta chain was observed in a study of CD8+ T cells in alopecia areata. Turning to the study itself: It was 6 to 18 months of tofacitinib, and then there were 6 months off drug.

It was from alopecia areata patients that lesional scalp punch biopsies and peripheral blood were collected. The CDR3 contains 14 residues. V gave up 0 bases and J gave up 5 bases, with 11 bases separating them. Germline assignment: CDR1 SGHRS and CDR2 YFSETQ. Extracted from the samples, RNA was reverse transcribed into cDNA to serve as the sequencing template. Assay: immunoSEQ multiplex PCR; the TCRdb copy retains only in-frame clones and omits some. The repertoire includes about 11,000 clones, around three fifths of them detected once, and around 8.5% sits in the top ten. By share, this clone counts as medium-sized.

The chain employs TRBV5-1 and TRBJ1-2; D remains unclear. The clonotype was recovered from a human donor with alopecia areata. Sequencing used skin, obtained at week 0. The CDR3 DNA follows: TGCGCCAGCAGCTTGGAATTCCTGGGTTATGGCTACACCTTC. Amino acid sequence: CASSLEFLGYGYTF.